The sequence of this TCR beta chain was determined in a study of shared clonotypes between healthy human individuals. Overall study context: Participating donors consisted of a couple of women and a few men aged 18 to 49. Study-wide points: Inspection by rarefaction showed sorted-subset sequencing to be incomplete despite large depth. Depth of sequencing was expected to influence donor clonotype sharing.

This clone was recorded once. Its antigen is not identified. Naive CD8 cells lacked CD45RO, underwent positive selection for CCR7 and left out terminally differentiated effector memory CD45RA+ cells. The CDR3 runs 17 residues. V lost 1 base and J lost 2; bases outside the gene matches: 9. Germline V gene sequence: CDR1 MDHEN, CDR2 SYDVKM. The assay ran at deep level. Generated by immunoSEQ multiplex PCR, the TCRdb table keeps only in-frame clones and is missing some. In the table there are roughly 2,000,000 clones, just under 95% of which are singletons. Sequencing was performed on naive CD8+ T cells from PBMCs. The genes are TRBV28 and TRBJ2-5; 8 nucleotides line up with TRBD1. The receptor was derived from a man aged 18 to 29 in good health. Some clones in this sample may be carry-over from other donors' samples. The CDR3 coding sequence is TGTGCCAGCAGTTTATTCTCGACAGGGGAATATCAAGAGACCCAGTACTTC. It translates to CASSLFSTGEYQETQYF. The variable domain in full, completed from reference TRBV28 and TRBJ2-5, reads DVKVTQSSRYLVKRTGEKVFLECVQDMDHENMFWYRQDPGLGLRLIYFSYDVKMKEKGDIPEGYSVSREKKERFSLILESASTNQTSMYLCASSLFSTGEYQETQYFGPGTRLLVL.